Sequencing of this TCR beta chain was carried out in a study of cytomegalovirus exposure and HLA in healthy donors. Whole-study findings and limits: An Asian-associated ancestry cluster reportedly showed fewer N-insertions than the approximately 650-donor mean in a later analysis. It is likely that the observed cluster of highly shared sequence variants was a sequencing artifact. In a later analysis, a missense DCLRE1C variant was linked to TCR beta V- and J-gene trimming. It was only CMV serostatus that was available as immune exposure information.

This clone was observed a few times. What it recognizes is unknown. Germline V lookup: CDR1 MDHEN, CDR2 SYDVKM. V gave up 7 bases and J gave up 1 base; unmatched junction bases: 12. The CDR3 length is 16 residues. Amplification used 60 Vbeta primers and 13 Jbeta primers. Clones were read by immunoSEQ multiplex PCR, and TCRdb kept only the in-frame ones, dropping some. The repertoire holds 120,000 to 150,000 clones, with around 9.6% as singletons. Material for sequencing was PBMCs. V and J are TRBV28 and TRBJ1-1, with 7 bases fitting TRBD1. The source of this sequence is a male donor in good health and CMV-seronegative. The CDR3 region has the DNA TGTGCCAGCAACCCGGTACTGGGACAGCCGAACACTGAAGCTTTCTTT. Translated: CASNPVLGQPNTEAFF.